This record looks at one T cell receptor (beta chain) sequence and its context. The record originates from a study of blood T cell repertoires in COVID-19. The V end lost 1 base, the J end lost 8 bases, and 15 bases lay between the germline ends. The germline CDR1 and CDR2 sequences are SGHDN and FVKESK. The CDR3 is made up of 15 amino acids. Participants' reported clinical history set cohort assignment. TCRdb's table, derived via immunoSEQ multiplex PCR, lists solely in-frame clones and lacks some. Altogether some 400,000 clones are present, 75% to 90% being singletons, with the ten largest covering 0.9% to 1.2%.

This chain joins TRBV14 and TRBJ2-1; tentative D call: TRBD2 (5 bases). This sequence originates from a young man who had recovered from COVID-19. The sequencing input was PBMCs or T cells enriched from blood (not recorded which). The CDR3 DNA reads as TGTGCCAGCAGCCAAGGAATAGCGACTATCTATGAGCAGTTCTTC. Residues: CASSQGIATIYEQFF.